This T cell receptor (beta chain) was sequenced during a study of beta chain features in type 1 diabetes. Background on the study: No patient-donor differences in age, gender, total cells or subset yield. Summed over all samples, the examined sorted cells came to more than 85 million.

Trimming at V came to 2 bases and at J to 8 bases, leaving 1 base not matched to a gene. The CDR3 contains 14 residues. Germline V CDR1 and CDR2: MNHEY, SMNVEV (reference sequence). Study conclusions and caveats: The naive, central memory and Treg TCRB repertoires showed an apparent similarity that was greater among patients than among healthy donors. More deletions and fewer insertions at VDJ junctions were found in patients with type 1 diabetes. Moderate yet significant TCRB CDR3 shortening was seen in Type 1 diabetes patients in all four CD4+ subsets.

Worth noting for this clone: Antigen: not known.

Every isolated RNA sample was fully reverse transcribed, so sequencing captured expressed TCRB transcripts. The table came from immunoSEQ multiplex PCR; TCRdb's copy has only in-frame clones and leaves some out. The sample consists of about 390,000 clones, about 10% of them appearing once. The receptor was isolated from a man aged 25-45 years with type 1 diabetes. The sample consisted of central memory CD4+ T cells from blood. V gene TRBV27 combines with J gene TRBJ2-1; 12 bases are shared with TRBD2. CDR3 nucleotides: TGTGCCAGCAGTTTAAGACTAGCGGGGGATGAGCAGTTCTTC. It yields the protein CASSLRLAGDEQFF.